These 15 T cell receptor beta chains were sequenced from one sample in a study of monozygotic twins with inflammatory bowel disease. One entry per CDR3 protein, without DNA, is what TCRdb gives after re-calling the 5' RACE reads. Recorded for this sample: approximately 200,000 distinct CDR3 sequences. Material: blood. The receptors stem from a human donor with ulcerative colitis or Crohn's disease, or a healthy co-twin of an affected twin (not recorded which).

The chain joins TRBV12-3 or TRBV12-4 to TRBJ1-5. The CDR3 is 14 amino acids. CDR3 loop: CASSFDGSNQPQHF.

This clonotype is called medium-sized (0.01 to 0.1%) based on its frequency. The chain employs TRBV12-3 or TRBV12-4 and TRBJ2-2. This CDR3 comprises 11 residues. The CDR3 reads CASRNTGELFF.

The chain recombines TRBV18 with TRBJ2-2; TCRdb names TRBD1, which stays unverified in the absence of DNA. The CDR3 has 16 amino acids. Germline V CDR1 and CDR2: KGHSH, LQKENI. This chain's CDR3 is CASSPGTGSVTGELFF.

This chain links TRBV20-1 with TRBJ2-1; TCRdb designates TRBD1, a call that cannot be tested without DNA. CDR3 length: 15 amino acids. Germline CDR1 is DFQATT and CDR2 is SNEGSKA (reference sequence). This CDR3 reads CSAPDFSRQAQEQFF.

The CDR3 loop reads CASSPQGSNIQYF. V is TRBV3-1 and J is TRBJ2-4; TCRdb proposes TRBD1, but this gene call is untestable without DNA. This CDR3 has 13 amino acids. CDR1 and CDR2 from the germline V gene are LGHDT and YNNKEL (reference sequence).

V is TRBV18 and J is TRBJ1-2; the D gene TCRdb calls, TRBD1, cannot be checked with no DNA. CDR1 KGHSH and CDR2 LQKENI come from the germline V gene. CDR3 size: 16 residues. This CDR3 reads CASSPTRGLFDYGYTF. The entire variable domain, with the rest obtained from reference TRBV18 and TRBJ1-2, is as follows: NAGVMQNPRHLVRRRGQEARLRCSPMKGHSHVYWYRQLPEEGLKFMVYLQKENIIDESGMPKERFSAEFPKEGPSILRIQQVVRGDSAAYFCASSPTRGLFDYGYTFGSGTRLTVV.

CDR3 residues: CASSLVGGPGEQYF. The chain combines TRBV7-9 with TRBJ2-7. From germline, CDR1 is SEHNR and CDR2 FQNEAQ (reference sequence). This CDR3 region has 14 residues.

The V call is TRBV18, the J call TRBJ1-1; TCRdb lists TRBD1, though no DNA is available to test this call. In germline, CDR1 is KGHSH, CDR2 LQKENI. This CDR3 has 16 amino acids. CDR3 sequence: CASSPEGRRGNTEAFF.

The chain carries TRBV19 and TRBJ1-5; TCRdb lists TRBD1, though no DNA is available to test this call. Germline CDR1 LNHDA, CDR2 SQIVND (reference sequence). The CDR3 extends over 14 amino acids. The CDR3 spells CASSEDRLNQPQHF.

The rearrangement joins TRBV24-1 to TRBJ1-2; the TCRdb call, TRBD1, lacks DNA for checking. The CDR3 is made up of 16 amino acids. The germline V gene encodes CDR1 KGHDR and CDR2 SFDVKD. The CDR3 reads CATSGGRTGELYGYTF.

The chain uses TRBV4-1 and TRBJ1-1; TCRdb calls TRBD1, which cannot be checked without DNA. Germline-derived CDR1 and CDR2 are MGHRA and YSYEKL. This CDR3 has 17 residues. The CDR3 is CASSQIPPKSVNTEAFF.

CDR3 in amino acids: CASSGHATNEKLFF. The V gene is TRBV12-3 or TRBV12-4, the J gene TRBJ1-4. This CDR3 is built from 14 residues.

V usage is TRBV11-2 and J usage is TRBJ1-1; no DNA is available, so the TRBD1 call from TCRdb remains unchecked. The CDR3 loop spans 16 amino acids. Germline V gene sequence: CDR1 SGHAT, CDR2 FQNNGV. The CDR3 reads CASSSGQAFMNTEAFF.

The CDR3 reads CASSYTGTGENTIYF. The rearrangement uses TRBV6-5 and TRBJ1-3; TCRdb picks TRBD1, but there is no DNA to check that call. CDR3 length equals 15 residues. Germline V gene sequence: CDR1 MNHEY, CDR2 SVGAGI.

The rearrangement joins TRBV12-3 or TRBV12-4 to TRBJ1-5. The CDR3 is 14 amino acids. The CDR3 region is CASSFSGTSQPQHF.